A single sample is the source of the 32 T cell receptor beta chains below, sequenced in a study of technical replicates of blood from four donors. Assay used: immunoSEQ multiplex PCR; TCRdb lists only in-frame clones, some missing. The top ten clones hold approximately 0.25% of a sample with about 79,000 clones, 94% of them seen once. The sequenced sample was T cells isolated from PBMCs. The receptors come from a human donor in good health.

The V gene is TRBV28, the J gene TRBJ2-7, with 13 positions matching TRBD2. Germline V CDR1 and CDR2: MDHEN, SYDVKM. V shed 6 bases, J shed 2 bases, and the junction held 7 bases outside the gene matches. The CDR3 sequence is 16 residues long. The CDR3 sequence is CASRPPGTSGAYEQYF. CDR3 bases: TGTGCCAGCAGACCTCCCGGGACTAGCGGGGCCTACGAGCAGTACTTC.

The gene calls are TRBV7-6 and TRBJ1-4; perhaps TRBD1 as D (6 bases). The CDR3 has 16 amino acids. Germline assignment: CDR1 SGHVS and CDR2 FNYEAQ. Trimming left V 5 bases short and J 11 bases short, with 24 bases between. CDR3 nucleotides: TGTGCCAGCAGCCCGACCGCGGGGGGGCGCCGTGGGAAACTGTTTTTT. It translates to CASSPTAGGRRGKLFF. The whole variable domain, filled in from reference TRBV7-6 and TRBJ1-4, reads GAGVSQSPRYKVTKRGQDVALRCDPISGHVSLYWYRQALGQGPEFLTYFNYEAQQDKSGLPNDRFSAERPEGSISTLTIQRTEQRDSAMYRCASSPTAGGRRGKLFFGSGTQLSVL.

The chain combines TRBV30 with TRBJ1-1; D gene uncertain. Between the trimmed V and J ends, which lost 0 bases and 1 base, there was a span of 6 bases. The V gene's germline CDR1 is GTSNPN and CDR2 SVGIG (reference sequence). This CDR3 region has 13 residues. The CDR3 DNA sequence: TGTGCCTGGAGTGTACATCAGAACACTGAAGCTTTCTTT. Amino acid sequence: CAWSVHQNTEAFF.

The rearrangement joins TRBV15 to TRBJ2-7, with TRBD2 matching over 10 bases. CDR1 and CDR2 from the germline V gene are LNHNV and YYDKDF (reference sequence). V lost 8 bases to trimming and J lost 4 bases; unmatched junction nucleotides: 5. CDR3 length equals 13 residues. The CDR3 protein is CATRLAGDYEQYF. CDR3 bases: TGTGCCACCCGTCTAGCGGGGGATTACGAGCAGTACTTC. Using reference TRBV15 and TRBJ2-7 for the parts outside the CDR3, the full variable domain is DAMVIQNPRYQVTQFGKPVTLSCSQTLNHNVMYWYQQKSSQAPKLLFHYYDKDFNNEADTPDNFQSRRPNTSFCFLDIRSPGLGDTAMYLCATRLAGDYEQYFGPGTRLTVT.

V gene TRBV9 combines with J gene TRBJ2-7; 8 bases map to TRBD2. Germline V CDR1 and CDR2: SGDLS, YYNGEE. V was clipped by 0 bases and J by 2 bases; unmatched bases: 7. The CDR3 extends over 16 amino acids. This chain's CDR3 is CASSVGAGGATYEQYF. CDR3 DNA sequence: TGTGCCAGCAGCGTAGGGGCGGGGGGAGCTACCTACGAGCAGTACTTC.

The rearrangement links TRBV6-5 to TRBJ1-6; no firm D call. The CDR3 spans 11 residues. V was cut by 4 bases and J by 18 bases, with 13 bases left in between. Germline V gene lookup returns CDR1 MNHEY and CDR2 SVGAGI. CDR3 bases: TGTGCCAGCAGTTCCTCGGGCTCGACCCACTTT. Residues: CASSSSGSTHF.

The chain carries TRBV27 and TRBJ2-7; TRBD1 aligns across 7 bases. Trimming cost V 7 bases and J 3 bases; bases outside gene matches: 9. Germline-derived CDR1 and CDR2 are MNHEY and SMNVEV (reference sequence). This CDR3 spans 14 amino acids. CDR3 protein: CASKPEGAHYEQYF. The CDR3 nucleotides are TGTGCCAGCAAACCTGAGGGGGCCCACTACGAGCAGTACTTC.

The gene calls are TRBV5-5 and TRBJ1-5; TRBD1 agrees at 9 bases. There are 14 residues in the CDR3. The V gene's germline CDR1 is SGHKS and CDR2 YYEKEE (reference sequence). V gave up 4 bases and J gave up 6 bases; unmatched junction bases: 5. The CDR3 coding sequence is TGTGCCAGCAGCGTAGACAGGGGGACTCAGCCCCAGCATTTT. It yields the protein CASSVDRGTQPQHF.

This chain joins TRBV23-1 and TRBJ2-1; 8 bases agree with TRBD2. TRBV23-1 is recorded as an ORF, its role being uncertain. CDR3 length equals 17 residues. V shed 0 bases and J 2 bases; nucleotides not matched to a gene: 6. The CDR3 DNA follows: TGCGCCAGCAGTCAATCCTCCCGGGGACTAGCCTACAATGAGCAGTTCTTC. This gives the protein CASSQSSRGLAYNEQFF.

The J gene is TRBJ2-5, the V gene TRBV6-4, with 10 bases that match TRBD2. The CDR3 spans 16 residues. Germline CDR1 MRHNA, CDR2 SNTAGT. J gave up 2 bases and V 6 bases, and 9 bases lay outside the gene matches. The CDR3 here is CASSPQREGLQETQYF. The CDR3, as DNA: TGTGCCAGCAGCCCCCAGCGGGAGGGCCTTCAAGAGACCCAGTACTTC.

The rearrangement links TRBV6-5 to TRBJ2-7; TRBD1 aligns across 7 bases. After removal of 2 bases from V and 6 bases from J, the junction contained 4 bases not matched to a gene. CDR1 is MNHEY and CDR2 is SVGAGI in the germline V gene. The CDR3 sequence is 13 residues long. The CDR3 bases are TGTGCCAGCAGTTACGAGACAGGGTTCGAGCAGTACTTC. Its translation is CASSYETGFEQYF.

V gene TRBV5-1 combines with J gene TRBJ2-1; 7 nucleotides line up with TRBD1. After removal of 2 bases from V and 9 bases from J, the junction contained 14 bases not matched to a gene. The germline V gene has CDR1 SGHRS and CDR2 YFSETQ. The CDR3 has 16 amino acids. The DNA for the CDR3 is TGCGCCAGCAGCTTCGGGGTAAGACAGGGAATTGTTGAGCAGTTCTTC. Translating it yields CASSFGVRQGIVEQFF.

This chain joins TRBV27 and TRBJ2-1; 9 bases are a match to TRBD2. The CDR3 is 16 amino acids. The V gene's germline CDR1 is MNHEY and CDR2 SMNVEV (reference sequence). V lost 3 bases, J lost 3 bases, and 6 bases stayed unmatched. For the CDR3, the DNA is TGTGCCAGCAGTTTTAGAGGACTAGCGTTCTACAATGAGCAGTTCTTC. It specifies CASSFRGLAFYNEQFF.

This chain joins TRBV29-1 and TRBJ2-7; no firm D call. V gave up 0 bases and J gave up 3 bases, with 6 bases separating them. The CDR3 is made up of 12 amino acids. CDR1 is SQVTM, CDR2 ANQGSEA, per germline. The DNA of the CDR3 is TGCAGCGTTGAAGATAACAACTACGAGCAGTACTTC. Amino acids: CSVEDNNYEQYF.

The chain has TRBV11-3 and TRBJ2-1, with a weak D call TRBD1 (5 bases). V shed 1 base and J shed 5 bases, with 12 bases lying between them. The CDR3 runs 15 residues. The germline gives CDR1 SGHNT, CDR2 YENEEA. CDR3 loop: CASSLGSGRNNEQFF. CDR3 in DNA: TGTGCCAGCAGCTTAGGGTCAGGGCGAAACAATGAGCAGTTCTTC.

The J gene is TRBJ1-1, the V gene TRBV6-6; D uncertain. Trimming removed 2 bases at V and 3 bases at J, with 10 bases between. The CDR3 runs 14 residues. Germline V gene sequence: CDR1 MNHNY, CDR2 SVGAGI (reference sequence). The CDR3 reads CASSYVSRDTEAFF. The CDR3 DNA is TGTGCCAGCAGTTACGTCTCGCGGGACACTGAAGCTTTCTTT.

The chain combines TRBV9 with TRBJ1-4; D is uncertain. Trimming left V 3 bases short and J 1 base short, with 7 bases between. This CDR3 contains 14 residues. Germline lookup yields CDR1 SGDLS and CDR2 YYNGEE. The chain's CDR3 is CASSEEGTNEKLFF. The DNA of the CDR3 is TGTGCCAGCAGCGAGGAGGGAACTAATGAAAAACTGTTTTTT.

This CDR3 reads CASSQERSYEQYF. The CDR3 region has the DNA TGCGCCAGCAGCCAAGAGCGGTCCTACGAGCAGTACTTC. V and J are TRBV4-1 and TRBJ2-7, with no clear D. Between the trimmed V and J ends, which lost 0 bases and 1 base, there was a span of 4 bases. The CDR3 sequence is 13 residues long. CDR1 and CDR2 (germline): MGHRA, YSYEKL.

V is TRBV12-5 and J is TRBJ1-2; D might be TRBD1 (6 bases). The CDR3 extends over 16 amino acids. Germline V CDR1 and CDR2: LGHNT, FRNRAP. Trimming took off 2 bases at V and 1 base at J, with 14 bases between the two ends. The CDR3 DNA reads TGTGCTAGTGGTTTGTCGGACAGTCCCTTTAACTATGGCTACACCTTC. It is translated as CASGLSDSPFNYGYTF.

The V call is TRBV18, the J call TRBJ1-3; a weak D match, TRBD1 (5 bases). The CDR3 length is 16 residues. Trimming stripped 0 bases from V and 0 bases from J, with 9 bases between. Germline values: CDR1 KGHSH, CDR2 LQKENI. The CDR3 nucleotides read TGTGCCAGCTCACCACCGGGACTTGGCTCTGGAAACACCATATATTTT. Translation: CASSPPGLGSGNTIYF. The full variable domain, its missing parts supplied by reference TRBV18 and TRBJ1-3, is NAGVMQNPRHLVRRRGQEARLRCSPMKGHSHVYWYRQLPEEGLKFMVYLQKENIIDESGMPKERFSAEFPKEGPSILRIQQVVRGDSAAYFCASSPPGLGSGNTIYFGEGSWLTVV.

The CDR3 here is CASSLTSGAYEQYF. Here the CDR3 DNA reads TGTGCCAGCAGCTTGACTAGCGGAGCCTACGAGCAGTACTTC. The gene calls are TRBV7-9 and TRBJ2-7; 9 bases are a match to TRBD2. This CDR3 has 14 residues. V dropped 3 bases and J dropped 2; count of bases not matched to a gene: 2. CDR1 and CDR2 (germline): SEHNR, FQNEAQ (reference sequence).

V and J are TRBV5-1 and TRBJ2-5, with D perhaps TRBD1 (7 bases). Germline lookup yields CDR1 SGHRS and CDR2 YFSETQ. Trimming removed 1 base at V and 5 bases at J, with 12 bases between. CDR3 length: 14 amino acids. The CDR3, as DNA: TGCGCCAGCAGCTTGCGCCAGGGGGGTGAGACCCAGTACTTC. Its protein is CASSLRQGGETQYF.

CDR3 DNA: TGTGCCAGCAGCGACAGGACGGGGGAGCAGTACTTC. This gives the protein CASSDRTGEQYF. This chain links TRBV11-1 with TRBJ2-7, with TRBD1 as a possible D gene (6 bases). V was shortened by 5 bases and J by 7 bases, with 12 bases between the two germline ends. The V gene's germline CDR1 is SGHAT and CDR2 FQDESV (reference sequence). The CDR3 covers 12 residues. The variable domain in full, completed from reference TRBV11-1 and TRBJ2-7, reads EAEVAQSPRYKITEKSQAVAFWCDPISGHATLYWYRQILGQGPELLVQFQDESVVDDSQLPKDRFSAERLKGVDSTLKIQPAELGDSAMYLCASSDRTGEQYFGPGTRLTVT.

This chain uses TRBV28 with TRBJ2-1, with D possibly TRBD2 on 6 matching bases. Per the germline V gene, CDR1 is MDHEN and CDR2 is SYDVKM. This CDR3 has 15 residues. Trimming pared 5 bases from V and 2 bases from J, leaving 13 bases between. CDR3 sequence: CASSRTPGAYNEQFF. In DNA, the CDR3 is TGTGCCAGCAGTAGAACCCCGGGGGCCTACAATGAGCAGTTCTTC. The whole variable domain, filled in from reference TRBV28 and TRBJ2-1, reads DVKVTQSSRYLVKRTGEKVFLECVQDMDHENMFWYRQDPGLGLRLIYFSYDVKMKEKGDIPEGYSVSREKKERFSLILESASTNQTSMYLCASSRTPGAYNEQFFGPGTRLTVL.

The chain links TRBV5-5 to TRBJ2-1, with 8 bases matching TRBD2. Trimming cost V 1 base and J 5 bases; bases outside gene matches: 8. Per the germline V gene, CDR1 is SGHKS and CDR2 is YYEKEE (reference sequence). The length of the CDR3 is 16 residues. DNA of the CDR3: TGTGCCAGCAGCTTGTTTTCTAGCGGGCCAAACAATGAGCAGTTCTTC. Encoded protein: CASSLFSSGPNNEQFF.

This rearrangement joins TRBV7-8 to TRBJ2-5; D is possibly TRBD1 (6 bases). The germline CDR1 and CDR2 sequences are SGHVS and FQNEAQ. The V end was cut by 7 bases, the J end by 1 base, with 13 bases between. This CDR3 region has 14 residues. The CDR3 DNA follows: TGTGCCAGCACCCCCCCGGACAGCCAAGAGACCCAGTACTTC. It translates to CASTPPDSQETQYF.

This clone has a single count. The rearrangement joins TRBV2 to TRBJ2-1; 9 bases are shared with TRBD1. V dropped 3 bases and J dropped 9; count of bases not matched to a gene: 3. The CDR3 has 13 residues. Germline CDR1 reads SNHLY; CDR2 reads FYNNEI. For the CDR3, the DNA is TGTGCCAGCAGTGAGGACAGGGGAGGTGAGCAGTTCTTC. It translates to CASSEDRGGEQFF.

This clone was recorded only once. The V call is TRBV10-3, the J call TRBJ2-5; TRBD2 matches at 13 bases. The CDR3 is 14 residues long. Germline assignment: CDR1 ENHRY and CDR2 SYGVKD. Trimming cost V 11 bases and J 3 bases; bases outside gene matches: 6. CDR3 in amino acids: CAVRGTSGKETQYF. CDR3 nucleotides: TGTGCCGTACGCGGGACTAGCGGGAAAGAGACCCAGTACTTC.

This clone occurred a few times. V usage is TRBV28 and J usage is TRBJ2-7, with TRBD2 matching 11 bases. The CDR3 covers 14 residues. CDR1 is MDHEN, CDR2 SYDVKM, per germline. Losses at the gene ends were 5 bases for V and 4 bases for J; bases not matched to a gene: 4. The CDR3 region is CASSGTSGGYEQYF. CDR3 nucleotide sequence: TGTGCCAGCAGTGGGACTAGCGGAGGGTACGAGCAGTACTTC.

The V and J genes are TRBV7-8 and TRBJ2-2, with 10 bases aligning to TRBD2. Trimming removed 5 bases from V and 5 bases from J; junction bases left unmatched: 8. CDR3 length equals 16 residues. CDR1 SGHVS and CDR2 FQNEAQ come from the germline V gene. CDR3 in amino acids: CASSPLAGVSTGELFF. Written as DNA, the CDR3 is TGTGCCAGCAGCCCTCTAGCGGGAGTGAGTACCGGGGAGCTGTTTTTT.

This rearrangement joins TRBV6-1 to TRBJ1-2, with 7 bases lining up with TRBD1. The junction had 5 bases not matched to a gene; V was cut back by 3 bases and J by 4 bases. Germline V gene data show CDR1 as MNHNS and CDR2 as SASEGT. There are 14 residues in the CDR3. In DNA form, the CDR3 reads TGTGCCAGCAGTGAGGTTGGGACAGTCTATGGCTACACCTTC. This codes for CASSEVGTVYGYTF.

This chain links TRBV5-1 with TRBJ2-7; 11 bases map to TRBD2. The CDR3 totals 17 residues. The junction had 10 bases not matched to a gene; V was cut back by 0 bases and J by 5 bases. The germline CDR1 and CDR2 sequences are SGHRS and YFSETQ. CDR3 region: CASSLAVAGGPFDEQYF. CDR3 in DNA: TGCGCCAGCAGCTTGGCCGTAGCGGGAGGGCCTTTCGACGAGCAGTACTTC.